The 20 T cell receptor beta chains below all came from one sample that was sequenced in a study of chemoradiotherapy in HPV16-positive cancers. Assay used: immunoSEQ multiplex PCR; TCRdb lists only in-frame clones, some missing. Found here are 30,000 to 35,000 clones, around three quarters of them singletons; the top ten hold about 4.1%. Material: blood, obtained from a patient who underwent chemoradiotherapy. The receptors derive from a human donor with HPV-associated anogenital cancer.

The gene calls are TRBV5-1 and TRBJ1-4, with 11 bases matching TRBD1. The germline CDR1 and CDR2 sequences are SGHRS and YFSETQ. CDR3 size: 15 residues. The trim removed 4 bases at V and 8 bases at J, leaving 7 bases unmatched. The CDR3 nucleotides read TGCGCCAGCAGCCCCGGGACAGGGGGGTACGAAAAACTGTTTTTT. It specifies CASSPGTGGYEKLFF.

This chain uses TRBV5-5 with TRBJ1-2, with TRBD1 matching over 9 bases. Germline trimming cut 3 bases from V and 7 bases from J; bases unmatched to any gene: 10. The germline V gene encodes CDR1 SGHKS and CDR2 YYEKEE (reference sequence). This CDR3 has 15 residues. The CDR3 DNA is TGTGCCAGCAGCTACAACCCTACAGGGGGCTTTGGCTACACCTTC. This codes for CASSYNPTGGFGYTF.

The chain has TRBV5-6 and TRBJ2-3; TRBD2 matches at 14 bases. The CDR3 sequence is 16 residues long. The J segment lost 5 bases and the V segment lost 4 bases, leaving 6 bases of the junction unmatched. Germline V gives CDR1 SGHDT, CDR2 YYEEEE. CDR3 loop: CASSPGLAGAEDTQYF. For the CDR3, the DNA is TGTGCCAGCAGCCCGGGACTAGCGGGGGCCGAAGATACGCAGTATTTT.

This chain uses TRBV9 with TRBJ1-1; D perhaps matches TRBD1 (6 bases). The CDR3 extends over 15 amino acids. V lost 0 bases to trimming and J lost 7 bases, with 16 bases between them. Germline V gives CDR1 SGDLS, CDR2 YYNGEE. CDR3 nucleotides: TGTGCCAGCAGCGTAGTCGTGGGCGGGACAAGTGAAGCTTTCTTT. Protein: CASSVVVGGTSEAFF.

V gene TRBV9 combines with J gene TRBJ1-2; 11 bases match TRBD1. Trimming at V came to 4 bases and at J to 11 bases, leaving 16 bases not matched to a gene. CDR3 length: 16 amino acids. The germline V gene has CDR1 SGDLS and CDR2 YYNGEE. Here the CDR3 DNA reads TGTGCCAGCAGCCCCGACCCTGGACAGGGGGCGCAAGATTACACCTTC. This sequence encodes CASSPDPGQGAQDYTF.

This chain joins TRBV6-5 and TRBJ1-2; D remains ambiguous. V was clipped by 0 bases and J by 2 bases, with 4 bases between them. Per the germline V gene, CDR1 is MNHEY and CDR2 is SVGAGI. This CDR3 has 13 residues. For the CDR3, the DNA is TGTGCCAGCAGTTACTCGACGAACTATGGCTACACCTTC. Translated, it gives CASSYSTNYGYTF.

The table lists this clone with a count of one. J is TRBJ1-2 and V is TRBV7-2, with D maybe TRBD1 (6 bases). Germline V lookup: CDR1 SGHTA, CDR2 FQGNSA. CDR3 length: 14 amino acids. The V and J ends lost 2 bases and 7 bases respectively, with 14 bases between them. The CDR3 sequence: CASSLSGDRSGYTF. CDR3 nucleotides: TGTGCCAGCAGCTTATCAGGGGATAGGAGTGGCTACACCTTC.

The genes are TRBV19 and TRBJ2-7, with 15 nucleotides matching TRBD2. There are 18 residues in the CDR3. V lost 6 bases to trimming and J lost 0 bases; unmatched junction nucleotides: 9. The germline gives CDR1 LNHDA, CDR2 SQIVND (reference sequence). This CDR3 reads CASRRGLAGGSSSYEQYF. The CDR3 DNA is TGTGCCAGTAGACGGGGACTAGCGGGGGGCTCGAGCTCCTACGAGCAGTACTTC.

CDR3 amino acids: CASSLSAGYYEQYF. The CDR3 region has the DNA TGTGCCAGCTCACTAAGCGCAGGGTATTACGAGCAGTACTTC. This chain connects TRBV18 to TRBJ2-7, with D possibly TRBD1 on 5 matching bases. V was trimmed by 4 bases and J by 4 bases, leaving 14 bases between them. The CDR3 runs to 14 residues. CDR1 is KGHSH and CDR2 is LQKENI in the germline V gene.

The chain joins TRBV9 to TRBJ2-3, with D unclear. V lost 3 bases, J lost 2 bases, and 13 bases lay in between. CDR3 size: 15 residues. From germline, CDR1 is SGDLS and CDR2 YYNGEE. The CDR3 nucleotides read TGTGCCAGCAGCGCCTCTCAGCCTCTCACAGATACGCAGTATTTT. Its protein is CASSASQPLTDTQYF.

The rearrangement joins TRBV6-5 to TRBJ2-1, with 12 bases fitting TRBD2. This CDR3 comprises 15 residues. Per the germline V gene, CDR1 is MNHEY and CDR2 is SVGAGI. With V trimmed by 6 bases and J by 5 bases, 5 bases remained unmatched. The CDR3 DNA follows: TGTGCCAGCAGGGTACTAGCGGGGGGCAACAATGAGCAGTTCTTC. Translating it yields CASRVLAGGNNEQFF.

This clone showed up just a few times. The chain is built from TRBV27 and TRBJ2-7; the D gene could be TRBD1 or TRBD2 (5 bases each). Trimming cost V 7 bases and J 0 bases, with 10 bases left between them. The CDR3 extends over 13 amino acids. CDR1 and CDR2 (germline): MNHEY, SMNVEV (reference sequence). The CDR3 protein is CASMGRPSYEQYF. Written as DNA, the CDR3 is TGTGCCAGCATGGGACGCCCCTCCTACGAGCAGTACTTC.

This rearrangement joins TRBV27 to TRBJ1-5; D uncertain. Germline CDR1 MNHEY, CDR2 SMNVEV (reference sequence). The V end lost 2 bases, the J end lost 3 bases, and 11 bases lay between the germline ends. The CDR3 consists of 15 residues. The CDR3 DNA reads TGTGCCAGCAGTTTACTTTCAGGCTCCAATCAGCCCCAGCATTTT. It translates to CASSLLSGSNQPQHF.

V usage is TRBV5-6 and J usage is TRBJ2-7, with D possibly matching TRBD1 (6 bases). Germline-derived CDR1 and CDR2 are SGHDT and YYEEEE. This CDR3 spans 12 amino acids. The V end lost 0 bases, the J end lost 11 bases, and 12 bases lay between the germline ends. CDR3 bases: TGTGCCAGCAGCTTGGGACAGGAGATTGAGTACTTC. It is translated as CASSLGQEIEYF.

This clone occurred a few times. The chain joins TRBV2 to TRBJ1-1; D gene unclear. The length of the CDR3 is 14 residues. With 10 bases removed from V and 6 bases from J, the gap between germline ends came to 21 bases. From germline, CDR1 is SNHLY and CDR2 FYNNEI. Written as DNA, the CDR3 is TGTGCCATCCTCCGCACCGGCGGTAGGGCTGAAGCTTTCTTT. This translates into CAILRTGGRAEAFF.

The rearrangement uses TRBV5-4 and TRBJ2-3, with TRBD2 matching 7 bases. J was trimmed by 6 bases and V by 0 bases; bases with no gene match: 4. In germline, CDR1 is SGHNT, CDR2 YYREEE (reference sequence). This CDR3 region has 14 residues. The CDR3 spells CASSLARLADTQYF. In DNA, the CDR3 is TGTGCCAGCAGCTTGGCCCGACTAGCCGATACGCAGTATTTT.

The V call is TRBV7-3, the J call TRBJ2-3; D might be TRBD2 (6 bases). Trimming took 1 base from V and 3 from J, leaving 14 bases between them. The germline CDR1 and CDR2 sequences are SGHTA and FQGTGA. The CDR3 is 16 amino acids. The CDR3: CASSLMRSGETDTQYF. CDR3 DNA sequence: TGTGCCAGCAGCTTAATGCGTTCGGGGGAGACAGATACGCAGTATTTT.

The chain carries TRBV2 and TRBJ1-3, with unresolved D. CDR3 length: 12 amino acids. Germline V gene data show CDR1 as SNHLY and CDR2 as FYNNEI. Trimming removed 3 bases from V and 8 bases from J, with 8 bases in between. This CDR3 reads CASSDEGYTIYF. CDR3 bases: TGTGCCAGCAGTGACGAAGGGTACACCATATATTTT.

The gene calls are TRBV4-1 and TRBJ1-3, with no clear D. This CDR3 has 12 amino acids. Germline values: CDR1 MGHRA, CDR2 YSYEKL. V lost 4 bases and J lost 7, with 8 bases in between. The CDR3 coding sequence is TGCGCCAGCAGCCGCCCCCCCAACACCATATATTTT. It codes for CASSRPPNTIYF.

The rearrangement joins TRBV14 to TRBJ2-5; D is ambiguous. From germline, CDR1 is SGHDN and CDR2 FVKESK. Trimming removed 0 bases at V and 2 bases at J, with 10 bases between. CDR3 size: 15 residues. The CDR3, as DNA: TGTGCCAGCAGCCAAGAGTCCAGTCTGCAAGAGACCCAGTACTTC. This encodes CASSQESSLQETQYF.